This T cell receptor (beta chain) stems from a study of blood T cell repertoires in COVID-19. Study context: Italy, Spain and the United States were the sources of the convalescent and acute COVID-19 samples. T cells, B-cell-depleted T cells, or PBMCs provided the cDNA or gDNA that served as material.

Original handling: Reference gene primer amplification in the assay estimated nucleated cell counts. Measured with immunoSEQ multiplex PCR; TCRdb has only the in-frame clones, and not every one. The DNA was the basis for D and trimming; V, J and clone size are from that table. The sample lists hundreds of thousands of clones; around 86% were seen once. Trimming stripped 0 bases from V and 4 bases from J, with 13 bases between. Germline CDR1 is SGHAT and CDR2 is FQNNGV. CDR3 length: 16 residues. The receptor was isolated from a woman aged 25 to 45 who had recovered from COVID-19. V gene TRBV11-2 combines with J gene TRBJ1-3; TRBD1 might be the D (6 bases). Material: peripheral blood. In DNA, the CDR3 is TGTGCCAGCAGCTTAGAGGTTTCAGGGGCGGGAAACACCATATATTTT. Protein product: CASSLEVSGAGNTIYF.